This entry is about one T cell receptor (beta chain). In germline, CDR1 is SGHNT, CDR2 YYREEE (reference sequence). The CDR3 totals 14 residues. The sample originates from a study of monozygotic twins with inflammatory bowel disease. From its re-call of the 5' RACE reads, TCRdb lists each CDR3 protein once, without DNA. The sample table includes 150,000 to 200,000 distinct CDR3 sequences. J is TRBJ1-4 and V is TRBV5-4; checking the TCRdb D call of TRBD1 is not possible without DNA. The TCR comes from a human donor with ulcerative colitis or Crohn's disease, or a healthy co-twin of an affected twin (not recorded which). The specimen sequenced was blood. The CDR3 loop is CASSSSGGSAKLFF. Based on the CDR3 plus reference TRBV5-4 and TRBJ1-4, the full variable domain is ETGVTQSPTHLIKTRGQQVTLRCSSQSGHNTVSWYQQALGQGPQFIFQYYREEENGRGNFPPRFSGLQFPNYSSELNVNALELDDSALYLCASSSSGGSAKLFFGSGTQLSVL.